Below, one TCR beta chain is given with its context. The sample belongs to a study of T cells expressing NK-cell markers. Study in general: Sorted CD3+CD56-NKG2C+, CD3+CD56+NKG2C- and CD3+CD56+NKG2C+ T cells were the source of the TCR beta repertoires.

TCR beta cDNA was made by 5'RACE template switching with UMIs. TCRdb re-called the 5' RACE reads, yielding one record per CDR3 amino acid sequence without DNA. This repertoire includes hundreds of thousands of distinct CDR3 sequences. Sample: blood T cells: a sorted CD56 or NKG2C T cell subset, CD4+ or CD8+ T cells, or bulk PBMC T cells (not recorded which). The receptor was derived from a woman aged 18 to 75 in good health.

The CDR3 sequence is CASSLATTYEQYF. The rearrangement joins TRBV27 to TRBJ2-7. The CDR3 runs 13 residues. CDR1 is MNHEY, CDR2 SMNVEV, per germline (reference sequence).